The clone carrying this T cell receptor beta chain appeared a single time. The CDR3 runs to 12 residues. Trimming pared 2 bases from V and 7 bases from J, leaving 8 bases between. Germline-derived CDR1 and CDR2 are KGHSH and LQKENI. This record belongs to a study of blood T cell repertoires in COVID-19. TCRdb's table, derived via immunoSEQ multiplex PCR, lists solely in-frame clones and lacks some. There are about 94,000 clones in the sample; approximately 80% occur only once, and under 20% lies in the top ten. The receptor was isolated from a human donor in a cohort sampled during active COVID-19. This chain uses TRBV18 with TRBJ1-1, with D unresolved. Sequencing used peripheral blood. The CDR3 region has the DNA TGTGCCAGCTCACCAAGAGCGGGTGAAGCTTTCTTT. Its translation is CASSPRAGEAFF. The full variable domain, rest sourced from reference TRBV18 and TRBJ1-1, is NAGVMQNPRHLVRRRGQEARLRCSPMKGHSHVYWYRQLPEEGLKFMVYLQKENIIDESGMPKERFSAEFPKEGPSILRIQQVVRGDSAAYFCASSPRAGEAFFGQGTRLTVV.